The 4 T cell receptor beta chains given below trace back to one sample, sequenced in a study of Ad26.COV2.S vaccination and SARS-CoV-2 variants. This table comes from immunoSEQ multiplex PCR, and its TCRdb copy is limited to in-frame clones, with some not included. The sample includes approximately 350,000 clones, about four fifths seen only once; the top ten take 7.4%. Treatment given: some 20 received Ad26.COV2.S at low or high dose, single or two shots; roughly five received placebo; per-sample allocation not given. Sampling was performed 63 days after the first vaccine or placebo injection. This material consisted of peripheral blood, taken in a trial of Ad26.COV2.S vaccine versus placebo. The receptors stem from a person between 18 and 60 years old who received the Ad26.COV2.S COVID-19 vaccine or a placebo.

The chain joins TRBV4-2 to TRBJ2-7; D perhaps matches TRBD2 (6 bases). The CDR3 has 13 amino acids. Germline V CDR1 and CDR2: LGHNA, YNFKEQ. V lost 4 bases and J lost 1, with 8 bases in between. The CDR3 here is CASSPAGSYEQYF. The CDR3 nucleotides read TGTGCCAGCAGCCCCGCGGGGTCCTACGAGCAGTACTTC.

This chain's CDR3 is CATSDIHPIPSYEQYF. For the CDR3, the DNA is TGTGCCACCAGTGATATACACCCGATACCCTCCTACGAGCAGTACTTC. This chain connects TRBV24-1 to TRBJ2-7; D call uncertain. CDR1 and CDR2 from the germline V gene are KGHDR and SFDVKD. The V end lost 3 bases, the J end lost 0 bases, and 14 bases lay between the germline ends. The CDR3 extends over 16 amino acids.

This chain uses TRBV7-2 with TRBJ1-2, with a possible D match to TRBD1 (5 bases). V gave up 1 base and J gave up 4 bases, with 19 bases separating them. The CDR3 covers 17 residues. The V gene's germline CDR1 is SGHTA and CDR2 FQGNSA. CDR3 DNA: TGTGCCAGCAGCTTAGACGTCGGAGGTCGACAGCCCTATGGCTACACCTTC. This gives the protein CASSLDVGGRQPYGYTF.

V usage is TRBV5-1 and J usage is TRBJ1-6; the match to TRBD1 covers 9 bases. Germline trimming cut 4 bases from V and 9 bases from J; bases unmatched to any gene: 5. This CDR3 spans 14 amino acids. Germline lookup yields CDR1 SGHRS and CDR2 YFSETQ. In DNA, the CDR3 is TGCGCCAGCAGCGTCCGGGACAGGGCTTCACCCCTCCACTTT. Translation: CASSVRDRASPLHF.